The next 28 T cell receptor beta chains were all read from a single sample in a study of OX40 agonist ivuxolimab in advanced cancers. Assay used: immunoSEQ multiplex PCR; TCRdb lists only in-frame clones, some missing. This sample has roughly 100,000 clones, with roughly 89% found just once. The specimen was CD4+ or CD8+ T cells sorted from blood, collected in a trial of the OX40 agonist ivuxolimab. All receptors derive from an adult with an advanced solid tumor such as melanoma, head and neck, liver or kidney cancer.

Comment on this clone: An end of the junction does not agree with germline; a read error may underlie this. This chain links TRBV30 with TRBJ2-7; no clear D. The CDR3 is 11 residues long. Germline lookup yields CDR1 GTSNPN and CDR2 SVGIG (reference sequence). The CDR3 sequence: CAWSAPYEQYF. The CDR3 DNA is TGTGCCTGGAGTGCCCCCTATGAGCAGTACTTC. Together with reference TRBV30 and TRBJ2-7, the CDR3 gives the full variable domain: SQTIHQWPATLVQPVGSPLSLECTVEGTSNPNLYWYRQAAGRGLQLLFYSVGIGQISSEVPQNLSASRPQDRQFILSSKKLLLSDSGFYLCAWSAPYEQYFGPGTRLTVT.

V usage is TRBV6-1 and J usage is TRBJ2-5, with D possibly TRBD1 on 6 matching bases. V was cut by 7 bases and J by 1 base, with 10 bases left in between. Germline V gene lookup returns CDR1 MNHNS and CDR2 SASEGT. The CDR3 extends over 13 amino acids. CDR3 protein: CASMTGFQETQYF. CDR3 nucleotides: TGTGCCAGCATGACAGGTTTCCAAGAGACCCAGTACTTC.

CDR3 loop: CARRQGDPTQETQYF. The CDR3 DNA is TGCGCCAGACGACAGGGCGACCCCACCCAAGAGACCCAGTACTTC. The gene calls are TRBV10-2 and TRBJ2-5, with 7 bases that match TRBD1. The CDR3 runs 15 residues. V was pared by 9 bases and J by 1 base, with 11 bases of the junction left unmatched. The V gene's germline CDR1 is WSHSY and CDR2 SAAADI.

This clone has more than one count but fewer than ten. Other nucleotide sequences in the sample specify the same CDR3. The chain links TRBV7-9 to TRBJ1-2; weak D call: TRBD1 (5 bases). CDR1 is SEHNR, CDR2 FQNEAQ, per germline (reference sequence). V shed 6 bases and J shed 1 base, with 9 bases lying between them. There are 13 residues in the CDR3. The CDR3 DNA follows: TGTGCCAGCAGTCTCCAGGGTAACTATGGCTACACCTTC. Its protein product is CASSLQGNYGYTF.

The chain combines TRBV5-6 with TRBJ2-1; 14 bases match TRBD2. CDR3 length equals 14 residues. CDR1 is SGHDT, CDR2 YYEEEE, per germline. V lost 0 bases to trimming and J lost 10 bases; unmatched junction nucleotides: 0. The CDR3 protein is CASSLGLAGGEQFF. DNA of the CDR3: TGTGCCAGCAGCTTGGGACTAGCGGGAGGGGAGCAGTTCTTC.

The CDR3, as DNA: TGCGCCAGCAGTGGGACTAGCGGGAGGACGGGCACAGATACGCAGTATTTT. Residues: CASSGTSGRTGTDTQYF. The chain uses TRBV10-2 and TRBJ2-3; the match to TRBD2 covers 14 bases. Looked up from germline, CDR1 is WSHSY and CDR2 is SAAADI. This CDR3 has 17 residues. With 4 bases clipped from V and 1 base from J, the junction kept 4 bases outside the gene matches.

The chain links TRBV5-1 to TRBJ2-4; 7 bases map to TRBD1. J lost 7 bases, V lost 4 bases, and 2 bases had no gene match. Germline V gives CDR1 SGHRS, CDR2 YFSETQ. This CDR3 region has 12 residues. The CDR3 loop is CASSVQGNIQYF. CDR3 in DNA: TGCGCCAGCAGCGTACAGGGGAACATTCAGTACTTC. The full variable domain, completed using reference TRBV5-1 and TRBJ2-4, is KAGVTQTPRYLIKTRGQQVTLSCSPISGHRSVSWYQQTPGQGLQFLFEYFSETQRNKGNFPGRFSGRQFSNSRSEMNVSTLELGDSALYLCASSVQGNIQYFGAGTRLSVL.

J is TRBJ2-2 and V is TRBV5-6; 11 bases are shared with TRBD1. The germline V gene encodes CDR1 SGHDT and CDR2 YYEEEE. The CDR3 has 17 residues. V dropped 4 bases and J dropped 7; count of bases not matched to a gene: 12. Here the CDR3 DNA reads TGTGCCAGCAGCCTAACCCGGGACAGGGGGTTTGGCGGGGAGCTGTTTTTT. It translates to CASSLTRDRGFGGELFF.

The chain is built from TRBV5-5 and TRBJ2-5, with TRBD2 matching 8 bases. In germline, CDR1 is SGHKS, CDR2 YYEKEE (reference sequence). CDR3 size: 15 residues. With 4 bases clipped from V and 5 bases from J, the junction kept 10 bases outside the gene matches. The CDR3 is CASSALTGGRETQYF. DNA of the CDR3: TGTGCCAGCAGCGCTCTTACGGGGGGGCGGGAGACCCAGTACTTC.

This sequence joins TRBV11-3 and TRBJ1-5; D remains unclear. V was trimmed by 5 bases and J by 3 bases, leaving 5 bases between them. The CDR3 has 12 residues. CDR1 SGHNT and CDR2 YENEEA come from the germline V gene. CDR3 in amino acids: CASSLDNQPQHF. The CDR3 DNA reads TGTGCCAGCAGCCTGGACAATCAGCCCCAGCATTTT. Complete variable domain (other parts from reference TRBV11-3 and TRBJ1-5): EAGVVQSPRYKIIEKKQPVAFWCNPISGHNTLYWYLQNLGQGPELLIRYENEEAVDDSQLPKDRFSAERLKGVDSTLKIQPAELGDSAVYLCASSLDNQPQHFGDGTRLSIL.

The J gene is TRBJ1-1, the V gene TRBV18; 8 positions match TRBD1. The CDR3 totals 15 residues. J was trimmed by 0 bases and V by 3 bases; bases with no gene match: 3. The germline gives CDR1 KGHSH, CDR2 LQKENI. The CDR3 region has the DNA TGTGCCAGCTCACCGCGGACAGGGCTGAACACTGAAGCTTTCTTT. Translating gives CASSPRTGLNTEAFF.

The V call is TRBV4-3, the J call TRBJ2-1; D possibly corresponds to TRBD2 (5 bases). The germline V and J ends were trimmed by 0 bases and 0 bases, with 12 bases remaining between them. CDR3 length equals 17 residues. Germline V gene lookup returns CDR1 LGHNA and CDR2 YSLEER. DNA for the CDR3: TGCGCCAGCAGCCAAGATAGGGCGGGTAGCTCCTACAATGAGCAGTTCTTC. This translates into CASSQDRAGSSYNEQFF.

The V and J genes are TRBV5-6 and TRBJ2-7; 8 bases align to TRBD1. This CDR3 is 14 amino acids long. Losses at the gene ends were 5 bases for V and 10 bases for J; bases not matched to a gene: 14. Germline CDR1 and CDR2: SGHDT and YYEEEE. The CDR3 DNA is TGTGCCAGCAGATCCCAGGGGGCGCGTTTCGGACAGTACTTC. Translated, it gives CASRSQGARFGQYF.

This clone has only a few counts. The gene calls are TRBV7-8 and TRBJ1-2; unclear D gene. The CDR3 is 14 residues long. Trimming removed 4 bases from V and 0 bases from J, with 9 bases in between. Germline CDR1 is SGHVS and CDR2 is FQNEAQ. The CDR3 protein is CASSSGGSNYGYTF. DNA of the CDR3: TGTGCCAGCAGCTCGGGTGGATCTAACTATGGCTACACCTTC.

This clone has only a few counts. This chain connects TRBV5-1 to TRBJ2-5; TRBD2 matches 8 bases. Trimming took 0 bases from V and 3 from J; bases not matched to a gene: 1. CDR1 SGHRS and CDR2 YFSETQ come from the germline V gene. The CDR3 has 14 residues. The CDR3 DNA reads as TGCGCCAGCAGCTTGGCACTAGCGGAAGAGACCCAGTACTTC. This translates into CASSLALAEETQYF.

This chain links TRBV7-2 with TRBJ2-3, with 10 nucleotides matching TRBD2. The CDR3 covers 18 residues. The germline V gene has CDR1 SGHTA and CDR2 FQGNSA. The J segment lost 1 base and the V segment lost 2 bases, leaving 9 bases of the junction unmatched. As DNA, the CDR3 is TGTGCCAGCAGCTTAAGGAGCGGGGGGGCCCTGGGCACAGATACGCAGTATTTT. This translates into CASSLRSGGALGTDTQYF.

To note about this clone: This probably arose from a read error, given a far larger clone one base away. V usage is TRBV6-9 and J usage is TRBJ1-4; D is ambiguous. This CDR3 region has 14 residues. Trimming removed 3 bases from V and 8 bases from J, with 13 bases in between. Per germline, CDR1 MNHGY and CDR2 SVAAGI. In nucleotides, the CDR3 is TGTGCCAGCAGTTACGGCCAGGAAGGCGAAAAACTGTTTTTT. Encoded protein: CASSYGQEGEKLFF.

Notes on this clone: The junction differs from germline at one of its ends, possibly a read error. Other DNA sequences in the sample encode the same CDR3. V gene TRBV19 combines with J gene TRBJ1-1; D is uncertain. Germline V lookup: CDR1 LNHDA, CDR2 SQIVND (reference sequence). The CDR3 spans 15 residues. CDR3 loop: CASSIDGMMNTEAFF. For the CDR3, the DNA is TGCGCCAGTAGTATAGATGGGATGATGAACACTGAAGCTTTCTTT.

The chain joins TRBV6-5 to TRBJ2-1; 8 bases align to TRBD1. The V segment lost 0 bases and the J segment 4 bases; nucleotides outside the gene matches: 2. CDR3 size: 15 residues. CDR1 and CDR2 (germline): MNHEY, SVGAGI. The CDR3 sequence is CASSYSQGAYNEQFF. The CDR3 DNA is TGTGCCAGCAGTTACTCTCAGGGGGCTTACAATGAGCAGTTCTTC.

This clone came up once. The rearrangement uses TRBV30 and TRBJ1-6, with 7 nucleotides matching TRBD1. The trim removed 5 bases at V and 7 bases at J, leaving 5 bases unmatched. The length of the CDR3 is 13 residues. Germline values: CDR1 GTSNPN, CDR2 SVGIG (reference sequence). CDR3 region: CAWDGTANSPLHF. The CDR3, as DNA: TGTGCCTGGGACGGGACAGCCAATTCACCCCTCCACTTT.

The rearrangement uses TRBV7-2 and TRBJ2-3, with 8 bases aligning to TRBD1. From germline, CDR1 is SGHTA and CDR2 FQGNSA. This CDR3 spans 15 amino acids. V shed 1 base and J 5 bases; nucleotides not matched to a gene: 5. The CDR3 region is CASSLDSRGLDTQYF. DNA of the CDR3: TGTGCCAGCAGCTTAGATAGCAGGGGGCTAGATACGCAGTATTTT.

This chain joins TRBV5-4 and TRBJ1-2; no clear D. V lost 4 bases, J lost 8 bases, and 27 bases lay in between. The CDR3 covers 17 residues. From germline, CDR1 is SGHNT and CDR2 YYREEE (reference sequence). CDR3 nucleotides: TGTGCCAGCAGCGGGGTAGGACTTGGACCTTTTGATCGGGGCTACACCTTC. Translated: CASSGVGLGPFDRGYTF.

Written as DNA, the CDR3 is TGTGCCAGCAGCTTAGTGACAGAGACCTACGAGCAGTACTTC. Amino acids: CASSLVTETYEQYF. This sequence joins TRBV5-5 and TRBJ2-7; a possible D gene is TRBD1 (5 bases). Germline V gene data show CDR1 as SGHKS and CDR2 as YYEKEE (reference sequence). There are 14 residues in the CDR3. Trimming took off 2 bases at V and 2 bases at J, with 11 bases between the two ends.

The V and J genes are TRBV14 and TRBJ1-2; tentative D call: TRBD1 (6 bases). CDR1 and CDR2 (germline): SGHDN, FVKESK. The CDR3 spans 13 residues. The germline V and J ends were trimmed by 5 bases and 5 bases, with 12 bases remaining between them. Here the CDR3 DNA reads TGTGCCAGCAGCTTCGACAGGAAGTATGGCTACACCTTC. Translating gives CASSFDRKYGYTF.

The J gene is TRBJ1-1, the V gene TRBV5-4; 11 bases match TRBD1. After removal of 3 bases from V and 6 bases from J, the junction contained 13 bases not matched to a gene. Germline V lookup: CDR1 SGHNT, CDR2 YYREEE (reference sequence). This CDR3 has 17 residues. The CDR3 nucleotides are TGTGCCAGCAGCTCCGGACAGGGGGCGCGACCTATCGCTGAAGCTTTCTTT. It codes for CASSSGQGARPIAEAFF.

This chain joins TRBV18 and TRBJ1-2; no firm D call. With 3 bases removed from V and 3 bases from J, the gap between germline ends came to 11 bases. The germline gives CDR1 KGHSH, CDR2 LQKENI. The length of the CDR3 is 14 residues. The CDR3 region is CASSPPNRDYGYTF. Here the CDR3 DNA reads TGTGCCAGCTCACCGCCCAACCGGGACTATGGCTACACCTTC.

V and J are TRBV6-5 and TRBJ1-5; 9 nucleotides line up with TRBD1. This CDR3 contains 16 residues. Germline lookup yields CDR1 MNHEY and CDR2 SVGAGI. J lost 1 base, V lost 4 bases, and 5 bases had no gene match. The CDR3 here is CASSSSGTGSNQPQHF. Written as DNA, the CDR3 is TGTGCCAGCAGTTCGTCCGGGACAGGGAGCAATCAGCCCCAGCATTTT.

The genes are TRBV19 and TRBJ1-1, with D perhaps matching TRBD1 (5 bases). V lost 5 bases and J lost 1, with 8 bases in between. The CDR3 has 13 amino acids. CDR1 and CDR2 from the germline V gene are LNHDA and SQIVND (reference sequence). The CDR3 spells CASSRTTNTEAFF. As DNA, the CDR3 is TGTGCCAGTAGTCGGACAACGAACACTGAAGCTTTCTTT.